The rows below give T cell receptor beta chains drawn from one sample of a study of blood T cell repertoires in COVID-19. Produced via immunoSEQ multiplex PCR; TCRdb's table is partial and in-frame only. Counted here are more than 300,000 clones, roughly 91% occurring once; the ten biggest clones make up less than 1.5%. The specimen was PBMCs or T cells enriched from blood (not recorded which). Receptors were obtained from a woman younger than 35 who had recovered from COVID-19. Both conserved end residues are part of each CDR3. D genes are given only for firm matches. The listing skips clone size in some rows; elsewhere it reads once, few, many or a size class.

TRBJ1-2 | TRBV6-2/TRBV6-3 | - | - | TGTGCCAGCAGTTATGGAGGGAACTATGGCTACACCTTC | CASSYGGNYGYTF
TRBJ1-2 | TRBV29-1 | TRBD1 | - | TGCAGCACCAACGACAGGGGAAACTATGGCTACACCTTC | CSTNDRGNYGYTF
TRBJ1-2 | TRBV7-9 | TRBD1 | - | TGTGCCAGCAGCTTAATGAACAACAGGGGCTATGGCTACACCTTC | CASSLMNNRGYGYTF
TRBJ2-5 | TRBV24-1 | - | - | TGTGCCGCCTCTAGCTTGGCGGGGACGCAAGAGACCCAGTACTTC | CAASSLAGTQETQYF
TRBJ1-6 | TRBV30 | - | - | TGTGCCTGTCCGAAGAACACAGGGAATAATTCACCCCTCCACTTT | CACPKNTGNNSPLHF
TRBJ1-2 | TRBV2 | - | - | TGTGCCAGCAGTCGGGACACACTTCAGTATGGCTACACCTTC | CASSRDTLQYGYTF
TRBJ1-1 | TRBV6-5 | - | - | TGTGCCAGCAGCGCCTTTAGGGGCATGAACACTGAAGCTTTCTTT | CASSAFRGMNTEAFF
TRBJ2-5 | TRBV7-9 | TRBD2 | - | TGTGCCAGCAGCCCTGCGGAACTAGCGGGGGGGGAGACCCAGTACTTC | CASSPAELAGGETQYF
TRBJ1-1 | TRBV5-6 | - | - | TGTGCCAGCAGCTTGGATCCCAGGCCTGAAGCTTTCTTT | CASSLDPRPEAFF
TRBJ2-1 | TRBV2 | TRBD1 | - | TGTGCCAGCAGTGAGTGGACAGGTCGCAATGAGCAGTTCTTC | CASSEWTGRNEQFF
TRBJ1-1 | TRBV30 | - | - | TGTGCCTGGAGCCCCTCGGACACTGAAGCTTTCTTT | CAWSPSDTEAFF
TRBJ1-2 | TRBV5-4 | - | - | TGTGCCAGCAGCTTGCGGGGGTCGTATGGCTACACCTTC | CASSLRGSYGYTF
TRBJ1-2 | TRBV19 | - | - | TGTGCCAGTTCCACGACGGGGGGGGCTATGAGCTACACCTTC | CASSTTGGAMSYTF
TRBJ1-1 | TRBV27 | - | - | TGTGCCAGCAGGGTTAGGGGGAACACTGAAGCTTTCTTT | CASRVRGNTEAFF
TRBJ1-1 | TRBV6-5 | TRBD1 | - | TGTGCCAGCAGTTTAAGGACAGGGATAGGGAACACTGAAGCTTTCTTT | CASSLRTGIGNTEAFF
TRBJ1-2 | TRBV2 | - | once | TGTGCCACAGACCTGGTGACAGGCTATGGCTACACCTTC | CATDLVTGYGYTF
TRBJ1-1 | TRBV7-9 | TRBD1 | - | TGTGCCAGCAGCCACCCACAGGGGTCGTACACTGAAGCTTTCTTT | CASSHPQGSYTEAFF
TRBJ2-7 | TRBV6-5 | TRBD2 | - | TGTGCCAGCAGTTACGGACCTAGCGGGGGCCCTAAGGAGCAGTACTTC | CASSYGPSGGPKEQYF
TRBJ1-5 | TRBV9 | - | - | TGTGCCAGCAGCCCCGGGGGCAATCAGCCCCAGCATTTT | CASSPGGNQPQHF
TRBJ1-2 | TRBV5-1 | - | few | TGCGCCAGCAGCTTACAACAGAACTATGGCTACACCTTC | CASSLQQNYGYTF
TRBJ1-2 | TRBV11-1 | - | - | TGTGCCAGCAGCTTAGGCACAGGCCCTAACTATGGCTACACCTTC | CASSLGTGPNYGYTF
TRBJ1-2 | TRBV21-1 | - | - | TGTGCCAGCAGCAAAGTGGTGTCCAGGGGAGTTGGCTATGGCTACACCTTC | CASSKVVSRGVGYGYTF
TRBJ1-5 | TRBV7-2 | - | - | TGTGCCAGCAGCTTAGGTGACAGCTATAGGCCCCAGCATTTT | CASSLGDSYRPQHF
TRBJ2-2 | TRBV7-2 | - | - | TGTGCCAGCAGCTTAGGTATGGCGGGGACGAACACCGGGGAGCTGTTTTTT | CASSLGMAGTNTGELFF
TRBJ2-1 | TRBV7-2 | - | - | TGTGCCAGCAGCTTACCGTACAATGAGCAGTTCTTC | CASSLPYNEQFF
TRBJ1-2 | TRBV6-5 | TRBD1 | once | TGTGCCAGCAGTTACGATGTTGCCGGACAGGGGGCTGGCTACACCTTC | CASSYDVAGQGAGYTF
TRBJ2-3 | TRBV19 | - | - | TGTGCCAGTAAAGCATATAGCACAGATACGCAGTATTTT | CASKAYSTDTQYF